Below, 25 T cell receptor beta chains from the same sample are listed, as sequenced in a study of regulatory dendritic cells for organ transplantation (dated by TCRdb to 2017 to 2019). Receptor libraries were prepared by the immunoSEQ multiplex PCR assay. Imported from immuneACCESS, the table was reduced by TCRdb to in-frame sequences with V and J called. These copies leave out some clones; in studies compared against another copy, an unresolved V gene accounts for under half, and the cause of the remainder is not known. In this sample the table shows tens of thousands of clones, more than 70% of which occur a single time. The ten most abundant clones make up around 0.43% of the sample. Sequencing input: naive CD8+ T cells from blood. The label giving this sample's cell subset or site can be read as: CD45RA+ naive T cells. These TCRs come from a human donor in good health.

V and J are TRBV15 and TRBJ2-6; the match to TRBD2 covers 8 bases. V lost 2 bases to trimming and J lost 2 bases; unmatched junction nucleotides: 5. The CDR3 is 17 amino acids. Germline-derived CDR1 and CDR2 are LNHNV and YYDKDF (reference sequence). The CDR3 region has the DNA TGTGCCACCAGCAGAAACCGGGGGGGGGCTGGGGCCAACGTCCTGACTTTC. Translation: CATSRNRGGAGANVLTF.

This sequence joins TRBV7-9 and TRBJ2-5; D not certain. This CDR3 spans 15 amino acids. With 1 base removed from V and 0 bases from J, the gap between germline ends came to 9 bases. Germline CDR1 and CDR2: SEHNR and FQNEAQ (reference sequence). This CDR3 is CASSLVLQYQETQYF. The CDR3 DNA sequence: TGTGCCAGCAGCTTAGTTTTGCAGTACCAAGAGACCCAGTACTTC.

This clone has a handful of counts. This sequence joins TRBV4-3 and TRBJ1-1, with D possibly matching TRBD1 (6 bases). Germline CDR1 is LGHNA and CDR2 is YSLEER. CDR3 size: 14 residues. Trimming shortened V by 3 bases and J by 1 base, and 9 bases separated the two germline ends. CDR3 sequence: CASSQAQGNTEAFF. CDR3 DNA: TGCGCCAGCAGCCAGGCACAGGGGAACACTGAAGCTTTCTTT.

The CDR3 protein is CASSSTEDEQYF. The CDR3 DNA reads TGTGCCAGCAGCTCAACCGAGGACGAGCAGTACTTC. This rearrangement joins TRBV5-6 to TRBJ2-7, with no clear D. CDR3 size: 12 residues. The germline V gene has CDR1 SGHDT and CDR2 YYEEEE. The V end lost 3 bases, the J end lost 5 bases, and 9 bases lay between the germline ends.

The rearrangement joins TRBV9 to TRBJ2-1; 9 nucleotides line up with TRBD2. The CDR3 loop spans 15 amino acids. Germline V gene sequence: CDR1 SGDLS, CDR2 YYNGEE. V shed 2 bases and J 5 bases; nucleotides not matched to a gene: 5. The CDR3 reads CASSVGGGVHNEQFF. For the CDR3, the DNA is TGTGCCAGCAGCGTGGGCGGGGGGGTCCACAATGAGCAGTTCTTC.

The chain is built from TRBV29-1 and TRBJ2-5; 7 bases match TRBD2. Germline CDR1 is SQVTM and CDR2 is ANQGSEA. This CDR3 is built from 14 residues. Trimming at V came to 3 bases and at J to 7 bases, leaving 11 bases not matched to a gene. The CDR3: CSVESLADLGTQYF. CDR3 nucleotides: TGCAGCGTTGAGAGCCTAGCGGACCTCGGGACCCAGTACTTC. Full variable domain (outside the CDR3, taken from reference TRBV29-1 and TRBJ2-5): SAVISQKPSRDICQRGTSLTIQCQVDSQVTMMFWYRQQPGQSLTLIATANQGSEATYESGFVIDKFPISRPNLTFSTLTVSNMSPEDSSIYLCSVESLADLGTQYFGPGTRLLVL.

The genes are TRBV29-1 and TRBJ1-2; D unresolved. The CDR3 contains 13 residues. Trimming left V 7 bases short and J 0 bases short, with 12 bases between. Germline V lookup: CDR1 SQVTM, CDR2 ANQGSEA. The CDR3: CSAPEGSNYGYTF. CDR3 nucleotide sequence: TGCAGCGCTCCGGAGGGCTCTAACTATGGCTACACCTTC.

This clone was recorded once. V usage is TRBV6-6 and J usage is TRBJ1-5; TRBD1 might be the D (5 bases). The V end was cut by 0 bases, the J end by 1 base, with 10 bases between. The germline CDR1 and CDR2 sequences are MNHNY and SVGAGI (reference sequence). The CDR3 totals 16 residues. The CDR3 loop reads CASSYSLGQSNQPQHF. The CDR3 coding sequence is TGTGCCAGCAGTTACTCACTGGGGCAGAGCAATCAGCCCCAGCATTTT.

The chain employs TRBV5-6 and TRBJ1-3, with 7 bases identical to TRBD1. CDR3 length: 16 amino acids. V lost 4 bases and J lost 1; bases outside the gene matches: 8. Germline values: CDR1 SGHDT, CDR2 YYEEEE. The CDR3 coding sequence is TGTGCCAGCAGCACCCGACAGGGCTATTCTGGAAACACCATATATTTT. Translating gives CASSTRQGYSGNTIYF.

The CDR3 DNA follows: TGTGCCAGCAGCATTAGCGGGGGCGGGACAGATACGCAGTATTTT. This gives the protein CASSISGGGTDTQYF. V usage is TRBV11-1 and J usage is TRBJ2-3; the match to TRBD2 covers 9 bases. CDR1 is SGHAT and CDR2 is FQDESV in the germline V gene (reference sequence). The CDR3 spans 15 residues. V lost 5 bases and J lost 3; bases outside the gene matches: 6.

The V call is TRBV7-6, the J call TRBJ2-3; TRBD2 might be the D (6 bases). From germline, CDR1 is SGHVS and CDR2 FNYEAQ. The CDR3 consists of 14 residues. V gave up 3 bases and J gave up 1 base, with 8 bases separating them. In DNA, the CDR3 is TGTGCCAGCAGCTTCGGCGGGGGCACAGATACGCAGTATTTT. Protein: CASSFGGGTDTQYF.

The chain links TRBV18 to TRBJ2-7, with D possibly being TRBD1 (5 bases). Trimming removed 6 bases from V and 0 bases from J, with 15 bases in between. Germline values: CDR1 KGHSH, CDR2 LQKENI. This CDR3 is 15 amino acids long. CDR3 region: CASSASDTYSYEQYF. CDR3 nucleotides: TGTGCCAGCTCGGCATCGGACACTTACTCCTACGAGCAGTACTTC.

The rearrangement uses TRBV13 and TRBJ2-7, with 7 bases aligning to TRBD1. The CDR3 has 14 residues. J was trimmed by 6 bases and V by 5 bases; bases with no gene match: 10. Germline V gives CDR1 PRHDT, CDR2 FYEKMQ (reference sequence). Written as DNA, the CDR3 is TGTGCCAGCAGCCTTACCCGACAGGGAAGCGAGCAGTACTTC. This translates into CASSLTRQGSEQYF.

The rearrangement joins TRBV21-1 to TRBJ1-2. TRBV21-1 is an annotated pseudogene. This CDR3 contains 15 residues. CDR3 region: CASSGVRGANYGYTF. The CDR3 bases are TGTGCCAGCAGCGGAGTTCGGGGGGCAAACTATGGCTACACCTTC.

V usage is TRBV7-6 and J usage is TRBJ2-7; 11 bases fit TRBD1. The J segment lost 7 bases and the V segment lost 2 bases, leaving 4 bases of the junction unmatched. This CDR3 is 14 amino acids long. Germline V gives CDR1 SGHVS, CDR2 FNYEAQ. The DNA of the CDR3 is TGTGCCAGCAGCTTAATCGGGACAGGGGGGGAGCAGTACTTC. This encodes CASSLIGTGGEQYF.

In its sample, this clone was seen once. J is TRBJ2-7 and V is TRBV4-3; TRBD1 aligns across 9 bases. Germline CDR1 is LGHNA and CDR2 is YSLEER. This CDR3 spans 15 amino acids. Trimming took 0 bases from V and 3 from J; bases not matched to a gene: 3. The CDR3 DNA follows: TGCGCCAGCAGCCAAGATCGGGGACAGGGCTACGAGCAGTACTTC. Translated, it gives CASSQDRGQGYEQYF.

The chain links TRBV4-2 to TRBJ1-2; TRBD1 might be the D (6 bases). The CDR3 totals 14 residues. The V end lost 0 bases, the J end lost 6 bases, and 11 bases lay between the germline ends. The germline V gene encodes CDR1 LGHNA and CDR2 YNFKEQ. Here the CDR3 DNA reads TGTGCCAGCAGCCAAGAAAGGGGGTTTGATGGCTACACCTTC. This sequence encodes CASSQERGFDGYTF.

The chain is built from TRBV13 and TRBJ1-4; 7 nucleotides agree with TRBD1. Germline V gives CDR1 PRHDT, CDR2 FYEKMQ (reference sequence). CDR3 length equals 14 residues. V lost 4 bases, J lost 2 bases, and 1 base stayed unmatched. The CDR3 nucleotides are TGTGCCAGCAGCTCCAGGGGGACTAATGAAAAACTGTTTTTT. It codes for CASSSRGTNEKLFF.

The gene calls are TRBV27 and TRBJ1-6; 10 positions match TRBD1. Germline CDR1 is MNHEY and CDR2 is SMNVEV (reference sequence). Trimming took 3 bases from V and 0 from J; bases not matched to a gene: 5. The CDR3 totals 18 residues. CDR3 sequence (DNA): TGTGCCAGCAGTTTCTCGGGACAGGGGAGCTCCTATAATTCACCCCTCCACTTT. Translated: CASSFSGQGSSYNSPLHF.

This clone was seen a handful of times. The chain recombines TRBV27 with TRBJ2-2; D perhaps matches TRBD2 (5 bases). The germline V and J ends were trimmed by 4 bases and 2 bases, with 8 bases remaining between them. There are 14 residues in the CDR3. Germline V gives CDR1 MNHEY, CDR2 SMNVEV (reference sequence). The CDR3 reads CASSWSGNTGELFF. As DNA, the CDR3 is TGTGCCAGCAGTTGGAGCGGCAACACCGGGGAGCTGTTTTTT.

The chain employs TRBV13 and TRBJ2-7; 11 bases map to TRBD2. The CDR3 contains 17 residues. The V gene end was trimmed by 5 bases and the J gene end by 4 bases; junction bases not matched to a gene: 13. Germline loops: CDR1 PRHDT, CDR2 FYEKMQ (reference sequence). CDR3 region: CASSPGTSGSNYYEQYF. In nucleotides, the CDR3 is TGTGCCAGCAGCCCCGGGACTAGCGGCTCGAACTATTACGAGCAGTACTTC.

The gene calls are TRBV6-5 and TRBJ1-1; D uncertain. The CDR3 sequence is 12 residues long. CDR1 is MNHEY, CDR2 SVGAGI, per germline. The ends were cut back, 2 bases at V and 11 bases at J, with 12 bases in the middle. DNA of the CDR3: TGTGCCAGCAGTTACGGAGCCTCGGTGGCTTTCTTT. Translated, it gives CASSYGASVAFF.

The chain recombines TRBV2 with TRBJ2-7, with 7 bases fitting TRBD2. This CDR3 has 15 residues. CDR1 is SNHLY, CDR2 FYNNEI, per germline. V lost 3 bases to trimming and J lost 1 base; unmatched junction nucleotides: 6. The CDR3 is CASSERLAVSYEQYF. CDR3 nucleotides: TGTGCCAGCAGTGAGAGGCTAGCGGTTTCCTACGAGCAGTACTTC.

This clone occurred a few times. The chain carries TRBV2 and TRBJ2-1; the match to TRBD1 covers 9 bases. Germline V lookup: CDR1 SNHLY, CDR2 FYNNEI. This CDR3 comprises 11 residues. V lost 6 bases and J lost 12; bases outside the gene matches: 3. The CDR3 nucleotides read TGTGCCAGCAGAGGGGGACAGGGGCAGTTCTTC. Translated: CASRGGQGQFF.

The rearrangement links TRBV2 to TRBJ2-7; 11 bases match TRBD1. This CDR3 has 15 residues. V lost 2 bases, J lost 5 bases, and 5 bases stayed unmatched. CDR1 and CDR2 (germline): SNHLY, FYNNEI. As DNA, the CDR3 is TGTGCCAGCAGTGAACCGAGGACAGGGGGCGACGAGCAGTACTTC. It translates to CASSEPRTGGDEQYF.